This entry describes one T cell receptor beta chain. Its antigen is unknown. This sample is part of a study of radiotherapy plus CTLA-4 blockade in lung cancer. On the study more broadly: Under 20% of patients responded objectively, and about 30% achieved disease control. General study findings and limits: Peripheral blood showed expansion of tumor-derived TCR clones after radiotherapy and ipilimumab.

Here immunoSEQ multiplex PCR was the method, and the copy in TCRdb shows in-frame clones only, minus some. The repertoire has 50,000 or so clones, about 88% of them found once; the top ten carry 6% to 8.5%. This CDR3 is 15 amino acids long. Trimming cost V 3 bases and J 4 bases; bases outside gene matches: 9. CDR1 is SGDLS, CDR2 YYNGEE, per germline. This sequence joins TRBV9 and TRBJ1-1, with 7 bases matching TRBD1. This sequence originates from a human donor with non-small cell lung cancer whose response to radiotherapy plus ipilimumab could not be evaluated. The specimen comprised peripheral blood, sampled from a patient treated with radiotherapy plus ipilimumab. In DNA, the CDR3 is TGTGCCAGCAGCGGACAGGGAAATAGCGTCACTGAAGCTTTCTTT. This translates into CASSGQGNSVTEAFF.